This TCR beta chain was identified in a study of shared clonotypes between healthy human individuals. Study-wide points: Naive CD4 clonotypes were shared across several donors at 4.5% to 6.5%.

To note about this clone: Its antigen remains unknown. This specimen includes other DNA sequences encoding the same CDR3.

The assay ran at deep level. Sequencing was performed with immunoSEQ multiplex PCR; in TCRdb, only in-frame clones are kept and a portion is missing. Found here are roughly 660,000 clones, around 90% of them singletons; the top ten hold approximately 35%. The trim removed 5 bases at V and 4 bases at J, leaving 5 bases unmatched. The germline gives CDR1 MNHEY, CDR2 SMNVEV (reference sequence). CDR3 size: 13 residues. Sequencing was carried out using memory CD8+ T cells from PBMCs. Subset here: CD45RO+ cells pooled with CCR7-negative TemRA cells. V usage is TRBV27 and J usage is TRBJ2-7; 7 bases match TRBD1. The sequence was obtained from a young man in good health. Some clones in this sample may be carry-over from other donors' samples. The CDR3 region has the DNA TGTGCCAGCAGTCCTAGACAGGGTTACGAGCAGTACTTC. Its protein product is CASSPRQGYEQYF.